The T cell receptor (beta chain) under discussion was sequenced for a study of T-cell reconstitution after alpha-beta-depleted transplantation in children. The table lists this clonotype with many counts. The antigen remains unidentified. A library of TCRbeta sequences, prepared with unique molecular identifiers, was generated. One entry per CDR3 protein, called by TCRdb with MiXCR from the PCR reads. The data show 200,000 or so distinct CDR3 sequences, just under 6.5% seen once. Trimming shortened V by 1 base and J by 2 bases, and 19 bases separated the two germline ends. The CDR3 has 18 residues. CDR1 SGDLS and CDR2 YYNGEE come from the germline V gene. Study results and limitations: It was surviving recipient T cells and thymic progenitors that gave some patients high TCRbeta diversity at day 60. Counts and diversity of T cells one year after transplant came mostly from newly produced T cells. Expanded clones from the graft, numbering several hundred, reportedly supplied alpha-beta T cells about two months after transplant.

The rearrangement links TRBV9 to TRBJ2-1; possibly TRBD2 for D (7 bases). This material consisted of PBMCs, taken before TCRalphabeta/CD19-depleted stem cell transplant. The sequence was collected from a girl in the first two years of life with combined immunodeficiency, due to receive a stem cell transplant. The CDR3 is CASSVYSSGGGTYNEQFF. CDR3 sequence (DNA): TGTGCCAGCAGCGTATATTCTAGCGGAGGGGGGACCTACAATGAGCAGTTCTTC.